This TCR beta chain was sequenced for a study of shared clonotypes between healthy human individuals. The germline V gene has CDR1 SGHNT and CDR2 YYREEE (reference sequence). The CDR3 contains 14 residues. The ends were cut back, 4 bases at V and 2 bases at J, with 11 bases in the middle. Clones were read by immunoSEQ multiplex PCR, and TCRdb kept only the in-frame ones, dropping some. Among 450,000 or so clones listed, approximately 77% were seen once. Sequenced sample: PBMCs. The clonotype originates from a woman in her thirties or forties in good health. Some clones in this sample may be carry-over from other donors' samples. This rearrangement joins TRBV5-4 to TRBJ2-3; D gene unclear. CDR3 sequence reads: CASSRQVVTDTQYF. CDR3 DNA sequence: TGTGCCAGCAGCCGGCAGGTGGTCACAGATACGCAGTATTTT.